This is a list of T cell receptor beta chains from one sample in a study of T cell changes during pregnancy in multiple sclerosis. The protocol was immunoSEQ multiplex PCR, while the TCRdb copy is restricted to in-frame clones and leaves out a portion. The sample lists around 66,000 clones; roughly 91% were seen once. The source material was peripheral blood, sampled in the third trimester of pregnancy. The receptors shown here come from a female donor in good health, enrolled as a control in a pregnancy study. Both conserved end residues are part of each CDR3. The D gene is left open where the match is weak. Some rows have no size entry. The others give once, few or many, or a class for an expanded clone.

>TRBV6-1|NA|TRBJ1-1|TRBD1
CASSEVFGQGNTEAFF
TGTGCCAGCAGTGAAGTTTTCGGACAGGGTAATACTGAAGCTTTCTTT
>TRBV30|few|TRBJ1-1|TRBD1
CAWRANGQGEAFF
TGTGCCTGGAGGGCTAATGGACAGGGTGAAGCTTTCTTT
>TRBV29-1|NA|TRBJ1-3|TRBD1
CSVGTGGNTIYF
TGCAGCGTTGGGACAGGGGGAAACACCATATATTTT
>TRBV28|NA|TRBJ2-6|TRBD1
CASSLIQGVTGANVLTF
TGTGCCAGCAGTTTAATACAGGGGGTCACTGGGGCCAACGTCCTGACTTTC
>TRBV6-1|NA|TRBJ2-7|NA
CASGYRSYEQYF
TGTGCCAGCGGATACAGGTCCTACGAGCAGTACTTC
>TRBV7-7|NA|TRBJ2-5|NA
CASSLGLAGETQYF
TGTGCTAGCAGCTTAGGACTCGCCGGGGAGACCCAGTACTTC
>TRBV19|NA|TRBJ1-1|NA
CASETGPEAFF
TGTGCCAGTGAGACAGGCCCTGAAGCTTTCTTT
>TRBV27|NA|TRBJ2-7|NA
CASGALQGPYEQYF
TGTGCCAGCGGCGCGCTGCAGGGCCCCTACGAGCAGTACTTC
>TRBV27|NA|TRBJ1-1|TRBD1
CASSPNRGDAEAFF
TGTGCCAGCAGTCCAAACAGGGGAGACGCTGAAGCTTTCTTT
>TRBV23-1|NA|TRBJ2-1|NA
CASSQFTGTAVNEQFF
TGCGCCAGCAGTCAATTCACCGGGACTGCCGTCAATGAGCAGTTCTTC
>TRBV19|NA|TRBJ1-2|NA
CASSAQTGIYGYTF
TGTGCCAGTAGTGCCCAGACAGGAATCTATGGCTACACCTTC
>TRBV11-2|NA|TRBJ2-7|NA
CASSLDVTGYEQYF
TGTGCCAGCAGCTTAGACGTGACAGGCTACGAGCAGTACTTC
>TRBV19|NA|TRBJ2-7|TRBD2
CASGASGRFNEQYF
TGTGCCAGTGGGGCTAGCGGGAGATTCAACGAGCAGTACTTC
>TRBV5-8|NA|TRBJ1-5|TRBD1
CASSFIDRVEPQHF
TGTGCCAGCAGCTTTATTGACAGGGTCGAGCCCCAGCATTTT
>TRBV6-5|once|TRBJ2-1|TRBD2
CASSYGRVAYNEQFF
TGTGCCAGCAGTTACGGGAGGGTCGCCTACAATGAGCAGTTCTTC
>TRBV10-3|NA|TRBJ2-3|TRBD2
CAISAGGEGTDTQYF
TGTGCCATCAGTGCAGGAGGGGAGGGGACAGATACGCAGTATTTT
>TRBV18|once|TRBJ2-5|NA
CASSRGANQETQYF
TGTGCCAGCTCACGCGGGGCCAACCAGGAGACCCAGTACTTC